The rows below give T cell receptor beta chains drawn from one sample of a study of beta chain features in type 1 diabetes. Generated by immunoSEQ multiplex PCR, the TCRdb table keeps only in-frame clones and is missing some. The sample yields some 9,800 clones, 70% to 80% seen once. The sequenced material came from Tregs from blood. The receptors shown here come from a woman between 18 and 29 years old in good health. CDR3s include the opening cysteine and the closing phenylalanine or tryptophan. The order of the fields is D gene, V gene, J gene, clone size, CDR3 protein, CDR3 DNA. The D gene is left open where the match is weak. Where a row states a size, it is once, few, many or the class of an expanded clone; other rows omit it.

TRBD2,TRBV6-5,TRBJ2-1,.,CASSYSGTSAYNEQFF,TGTGCCAGCAGTTACTCGGGGACTAGCGCGTACAATGAGCAGTTCTTC
TRBD1,TRBV7-9,TRBJ2-3,.,CASSSQGASTDTQYF,TGTGCCAGCAGTTCACAGGGGGCAAGCACAGATACGCAGTATTTT
TRBD1,TRBV7-6,TRBJ2-1,.,CASSPRQGARSEQFF,TGTGCCAGCAGCCCCAGACAGGGGGCGCGGAGTGAGCAGTTCTTC
TRBD1,TRBV5-1,TRBJ1-1,.,CASTRDKGATEAFF,TGCGCCAGCACCCGGGACAAGGGGGCCACTGAAGCTTTCTTT
TRBD2,TRBV11-2,TRBJ2-1,.,CASSLGGAAGDEQFF,TGTGCCAGCAGCTTAGGAGGGGCTGCGGGGGATGAGCAGTTCTTC
TRBD2,TRBV5-1,TRBJ2-1,.,CASSRTTSGSYEQFF,TGCGCCAGCAGCAGAACGACTAGCGGGAGCTATGAGCAGTTCTTC
.,TRBV30,TRBJ1-1,.,CAWSGTQNTEAFF,TGTGCCTGGAGTGGGACACAGAACACTGAAGCTTTCTTT
.,TRBV2,TRBJ1-1,few,CASSEESLRKQAFF,TGTGCCAGCAGTGAAGAGTCTCTCAGAAAACAAGCTTTCTTT
.,TRBV5-1,TRBJ2-1,few,CASSLAPHRRDSYNEQFF,TGCGCCAGCAGCTTGGCGCCTCATAGGCGGGACTCCTACAATGAGCAGTTCTTC
TRBD1,TRBV10-3,TRBJ1-2,.,CASTGNYGYTF,TGTGCCTCGACAGGGAATTATGGCTACACCTTC
.,TRBV7-9,TRBJ1-1,.,CASIQGRNTEAFF,TGTGCCAGCATTCAGGGGCGAAACACTGAAGCTTTCTTT
.,TRBV21-1,TRBJ1-1,.,CASSKCPQAGDSDTEAFF,TGTGCCAGCAGCAAATGCCCTCAGGCGGGGGACTCCGACACTGAAGCTTTCTTT
TRBD1,TRBV5-1,TRBJ2-1,.,CASSPYRDSDSGEQFF,TGCGCCAGCAGCCCCTACCGGGACAGTGATTCGGGTGAGCAGTTCTTC
TRBD2,TRBV6-5,TRBJ2-1,.,CASSYGLAAYNEQFF,TGTGCCAGCAGTTACGGTCTAGCGGCCTACAATGAGCAGTTCTTC
.,TRBV5-1,TRBJ2-6,.,CASSLPRASGANVLTF,TGCGCCAGCAGCTTACCCAGGGCGTCCGGGGCCAACGTCCTGACTTTC
.,TRBV15,TRBJ2-3,.,CATTLGLQADTDTQYF,TGTGCCACCACCCTGGGGCTGCAGGCGGACACAGATACGCAGTATTTT
.,TRBV18,TRBJ2-2,.,CASSRGTGGLFF,TGTGCCAGCTCACGGGGAACCGGGGGGCTGTTTTTT
.,TRBV11-2,TRBJ2-7,.,CASSLGGEYEQYF,TGTGCCAGCAGCTTAGGGGGGGAGTACGAGCAGTACTTC
.,TRBV5-1,TRBJ1-2,.,CASSLAPGSRIYGYTF,TGCGCCAGCAGCTTGGCCCCCGGGAGTCGTATCTATGGCTACACCTTC
TRBD1,TRBV7-8,TRBJ2-1,.,CASSFLAVGQGSHEQFF,TGTGCCAGCAGCTTTCTGGCGGTGGGACAGGGGAGTCATGAGCAGTTCTTC
TRBD1,TRBV9,TRBJ1-2,.,CASSVITGGSGYTF,TGTGCCAGCAGCGTGATTACAGGGGGCTCGGGCTACACCTTC
TRBD2,TRBV9,TRBJ2-3,few,CASSVEAGGSVASDTQYF,TGTGCCAGCAGCGTAGAAGCGGGGGGGTCCGTCGCGTCAGATACGCAGTATTTT
.,TRBV30,TRBJ1-2,.,CALDGYTF,TGTGCCTTAGATGGCTACACCTTC
.,TRBV19,TRBJ2-5,.,CASSIRGTQYF,TGTGCCAGTAGTATTCGAGGGACCCAGTACTTC
TRBD2,TRBV4-2,TRBJ2-3,.,CASSQETLAGVVDTQYF,TGTGCCAGCAGCCAAGAAACCCTAGCGGGAGTGGTAGATACGCAGTATTTT
TRBD1,TRBV19,TRBJ2-7,few,CATRDRASYEQYF,TGTGCCACCCGGGACAGGGCTTCCTACGAGCAGTACTTC
TRBD1,TRBV19,TRBJ2-7,once,CASSTGQGNSYEQYF,TGTGCCAGTAGTACCGGACAGGGAAACTCCTACGAGCAGTACTTC
TRBD2,TRBV14,TRBJ2-3,.,CASSQKGLMSGGAVPPSTQYF,TGTGCCAGCAGCCAAAAAGGCCTAATGAGCGGGGGGGCCGTTCCTCCTTCCACGCAGTATTTT
.,TRBV30,TRBJ2-2,few,CAWSRGRATGELFF,TGTGCCTGGAGTCGGGGTAGGGCCACCGGGGAGCTGTTTTTT
TRBD2,TRBV7-3,TRBJ2-7,few,CASSTIAGGTYEQYF,TGTGCCAGCAGCACCATAGCGGGGGGGACTTACGAGCAGTACTTC
.,TRBV7-9,TRBJ1-1,once,CASSQGQGRAFF,TGTGCCAGCAGCCAGGGGCAGGGAAGAGCTTTCTTT
.,TRBV4-1,TRBJ1-1,.,CASSQIFVQVNTEAFF,TGCGCCAGCAGCCAAATTTTCGTCCAGGTGAACACTGAAGCTTTCTTT
TRBD1,TRBV19,TRBJ2-5,.,CASSSTGVLETQYF,TGTGCCAGTAGCTCGACAGGGGTACTGGAGACCCAGTACTTC
.,TRBV29-1,TRBJ2-5,few,CSVEVQGSGETQYF,TGCAGCGTTGAAGTTCAGGGGTCGGGAGAGACCCAGTACTTC
TRBD2,TRBV7-9,TRBJ2-1,.,CASSLVVTSGGAHEQFF,TGTGCCAGCAGCTTAGTAGTGACTAGCGGGGGGGCCCATGAGCAGTTCTTC
TRBD2,TRBV6-6,TRBJ2-1,.,CASSYSNAGGALFF,TGTGCCAGCAGTTACTCGAACGCGGGGGGCGCTTTGTTCTTC
.,TRBV5-4,TRBJ2-5,.,CASSRRDQETQYF,TGTGCCAGCTCCCGACGGGACCAAGAGACCCAGTACTTC
TRBD1,TRBV7-9,TRBJ1-2,.,CASSPYWTGGRGGYTF,TGTGCCAGCAGCCCTTACTGGACAGGGGGCCGCGGTGGCTACACCTTC
.,TRBV6-4,TRBJ1-1,.,CASSLDRNTEAFF,TGTGCCAGCAGTCTGGACAGAAACACTGAAGCTTTCTTT
TRBD1,TRBV5-1,TRBJ1-2,.,CASSPTGTVHYGYTF,TGCGCCAGCAGCCCCACCGGGACAGTACACTATGGCTACACCTTC
TRBD1,TRBV29-1,TRBJ2-7,.,CSASPGQGYEQYF,TGCAGCGCCTCCCCGGGACAGGGATACGAGCAGTACTTC
.,TRBV6-1,TRBJ1-2,.,CASSESGRGSYGYTF,TGTGCCAGCAGTGAAAGTGGCAGGGGTTCCTATGGCTACACCTTC
.,TRBV5-5,TRBJ2-2,.,CASSLGLTGTGELFF,TGTGCCAGCAGCTTGGGGTTAACAGGCACCGGGGAGCTGTTTTTT